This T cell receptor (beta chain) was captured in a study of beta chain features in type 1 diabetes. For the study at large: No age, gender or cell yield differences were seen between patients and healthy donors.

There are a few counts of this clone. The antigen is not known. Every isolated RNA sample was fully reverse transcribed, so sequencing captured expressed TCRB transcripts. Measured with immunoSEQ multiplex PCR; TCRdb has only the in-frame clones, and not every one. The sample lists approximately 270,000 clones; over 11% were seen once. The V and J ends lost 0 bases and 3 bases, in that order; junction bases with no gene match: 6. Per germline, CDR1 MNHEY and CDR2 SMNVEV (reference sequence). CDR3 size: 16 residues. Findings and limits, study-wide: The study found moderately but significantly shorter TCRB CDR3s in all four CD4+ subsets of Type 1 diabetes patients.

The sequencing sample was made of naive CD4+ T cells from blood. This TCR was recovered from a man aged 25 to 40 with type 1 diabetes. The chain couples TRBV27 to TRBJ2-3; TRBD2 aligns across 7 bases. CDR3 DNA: TGTGCCAGCAGTTTATCTCCAGCGGGACGGACAGATACGCAGTATTTT. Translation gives CASSLSPAGRTDTQYF.